A selection of T cell receptor beta chains follows, all from one sample in a study of CD8+ T cells in alopecia areata. Assay used: immunoSEQ multiplex PCR; TCRdb lists only in-frame clones, some missing. The table lists about 150,000 clones, 62% of them singletons, with 30% to 45% in the top ten. The sequenced material came from CD8+ T cells sorted from blood. The receptors come from a human donor in good health. Both conserved end residues are part of each CDR3. D genes are given only for firm matches. Rows give clone size only sometimes, using once, few, many, or a class for an expanded clone.

j_gene: TRBJ2-5; v_gene: TRBV6-1; d_gene: NA; abundance: once; CDR3nt: TGTGCCAGCAGAAGTACGCGGGAGACCCAGTACTTC; CDR3aa: CASRSTRETQYF
j_gene: TRBJ1-1; v_gene: TRBV4-2; d_gene: NA; abundance: once; CDR3nt: TGTGCCAGCAGCCAAGACCACGGTTTGAACACTGAAGCTTTCTTT; CDR3aa: CASSQDHGLNTEAFF
j_gene: TRBJ2-1; v_gene: TRBV29-1; d_gene: TRBD2; abundance: NA; CDR3nt: TGCAGCGTTGTCCTAGCGGATAGCTCCTACAATGAGCAGTTCTTC; CDR3aa: CSVVLADSSYNEQFF
j_gene: TRBJ1-1; v_gene: TRBV9; d_gene: NA; abundance: NA; CDR3nt: TGTGCCAGCAGCGTAGGGCTAAAGAACACTGAAGCTTTCTTT; CDR3aa: CASSVGLKNTEAFF
j_gene: TRBJ2-5; v_gene: TRBV27; d_gene: NA; abundance: few; CDR3nt: TGTGCCAGCAGTTTATACGCCCGGGATAAAGAGACCCAGTACTTC; CDR3aa: CASSLYARDKETQYF
j_gene: TRBJ2-6; v_gene: TRBV29-1; d_gene: TRBD1; abundance: NA; CDR3nt: TGCAGCGTTCCAATGAGGGACAGGCAACAACCTGGGGCCAACGTCCTGACTTTC; CDR3aa: CSVPMRDRQQPGANVLTF
j_gene: TRBJ1-3; v_gene: TRBV9; d_gene: NA; abundance: NA; CDR3nt: TGTGCCAGCAGCGTAGGGGAAACCATATATTTT; CDR3aa: CASSVGETIYF
j_gene: TRBJ2-1; v_gene: TRBV20-1; d_gene: NA; abundance: NA; CDR3nt: TGCAGTGAGGTAGACAATGAGCAGTTCTTC; CDR3aa: CSEVDNEQFF
j_gene: TRBJ2-7; v_gene: TRBV13; d_gene: NA; abundance: once; CDR3nt: TGTGCCAGCAGCTTAGCCAGCTCCTACGAGCAGTACTTC; CDR3aa: CASSLASSYEQYF
j_gene: TRBJ2-2; v_gene: TRBV4-2; d_gene: NA; abundance: few; CDR3nt: TGTGCCAGCAGCCAAGAATCAGGGTTTGGGGACACCGGGGAGCTGTTTTTT; CDR3aa: CASSQESGFGDTGELFF
j_gene: TRBJ1-3; v_gene: TRBV27; d_gene: TRBD1; abundance: NA; CDR3nt: TGTGCCAGCAGTGACGGACAGGCTGGAAACACCATATATTTT; CDR3aa: CASSDGQAGNTIYF
j_gene: TRBJ1-2; v_gene: TRBV5-1; d_gene: NA; abundance: NA; CDR3nt: TGCGCCAGCAGCTTGACTGGGGTAGAAGGGTATGGCTACACCTTC; CDR3aa: CASSLTGVEGYGYTF
j_gene: TRBJ1-5; v_gene: TRBV5-6; d_gene: NA; abundance: NA; CDR3nt: TGTGCCAGCAGCTTGGGGGGGACGAGCAATCAGCCCCAGCATTTT; CDR3aa: CASSLGGTSNQPQHF
j_gene: TRBJ1-1; v_gene: TRBV29-1; d_gene: NA; abundance: NA; CDR3nt: TGCAGCGTTTTTGAAGGGAGCCACACTGAAGCTTTCTTT; CDR3aa: CSVFEGSHTEAFF
j_gene: TRBJ1-5; v_gene: TRBV13; d_gene: NA; abundance: NA; CDR3nt: TGTGCCAGCAGCTTAGGCCAGCAGCCCCAGCATTTT; CDR3aa: CASSLGQQPQHF
j_gene: TRBJ2-1; v_gene: TRBV7-9; d_gene: TRBD2; abundance: NA; CDR3nt: TGTGCCAGCAGCCCCCCCGGGACTAGCGAATACAATGAGCAGTTCTTC; CDR3aa: CASSPPGTSEYNEQFF
j_gene: TRBJ2-7; v_gene: TRBV14; d_gene: NA; abundance: NA; CDR3nt: TGTGCCAGCAGCCACATGGTGGATGTTGTGGCCGAGCAGTACTTC; CDR3aa: CASSHMVDVVAEQYF
j_gene: TRBJ2-7; v_gene: TRBV29-1; d_gene: NA; abundance: NA; CDR3nt: TGCAGCGTGCTCGGACAGACCTTGTACGAGCAGTACTTC; CDR3aa: CSVLGQTLYEQYF
j_gene: TRBJ1-2; v_gene: TRBV7-9; d_gene: NA; abundance: NA; CDR3nt: TGTGCCAGCAGCCAGTCTACGGCGGGGGATGGCTACACCTTC; CDR3aa: CASSQSTAGDGYTF
j_gene: TRBJ2-7; v_gene: TRBV4-2; d_gene: NA; abundance: many; CDR3nt: TGTGCCAGCAGCCAAGATCTAGAAAAAAACTACGAGCAGTACTTC; CDR3aa: CASSQDLEKNYEQYF
j_gene: TRBJ1-1; v_gene: TRBV29-1; d_gene: NA; abundance: NA; CDR3nt: TGCAGCGGAGAGGGAAACCCCGACACTGAAGCTTTCTTT; CDR3aa: CSGEGNPDTEAFF
j_gene: TRBJ1-1; v_gene: TRBV6-5; d_gene: NA; abundance: few; CDR3nt: TGTGCCAGCAGCAGGACAGCGAACACTGAAGCTTTCTTT; CDR3aa: CASSRTANTEAFF
j_gene: TRBJ2-5; v_gene: TRBV29-1; d_gene: NA; abundance: NA; CDR3nt: TGCAGCGTCCGGACACGGGTAGGGCAGTACTTC; CDR3aa: CSVRTRVGQYF
j_gene: TRBJ2-3; v_gene: TRBV9; d_gene: NA; abundance: few; CDR3nt: TGTGCCAGCAGCGTAGGAGAGGATACGCAGTATTTT; CDR3aa: CASSVGEDTQYF
j_gene: TRBJ2-7; v_gene: TRBV28; d_gene: TRBD1; abundance: NA; CDR3nt: TGTGCCAGCCGGGACAGGGGGCCCAACGAGCAGTACTTC; CDR3aa: CASRDRGPNEQYF
j_gene: TRBJ2-3; v_gene: TRBV2; d_gene: NA; abundance: NA; CDR3nt: TGTGCCAGCAGTGATGGGACTGCTAGCACAGATACGCAGTATTTT; CDR3aa: CASSDGTASTDTQYF
j_gene: TRBJ2-5; v_gene: TRBV5-6; d_gene: NA; abundance: once; CDR3nt: TGTGCCAGCGTAGGAGGAGAAGAGACCCAGTACTTC; CDR3aa: CASVGGEETQYF
j_gene: TRBJ2-5; v_gene: TRBV10-3; d_gene: TRBD2; abundance: NA; CDR3nt: TGTGCCATCAGGTCCGGGACTAGCGGAAAAGAGACCCAGTACTTC; CDR3aa: CAIRSGTSGKETQYF
j_gene: TRBJ2-7; v_gene: TRBV29-1; d_gene: NA; abundance: NA; CDR3nt: TGCAGCGTTGAAGGTGGGTCGGGGGAGCAGTACTTC; CDR3aa: CSVEGGSGEQYF
j_gene: TRBJ1-1; v_gene: TRBV30; d_gene: NA; abundance: NA; CDR3nt: TGTGCCTGGAGTCCCCCTGCAGGGTGGGATGGATTGAACACTGAAGCTTTCTTT; CDR3aa: CAWSPPAGWDGLNTEAFF
j_gene: TRBJ2-7; v_gene: TRBV4-1; d_gene: TRBD1; abundance: NA; CDR3nt: TGCGCCAGCAGCCAAGATCGTACAGGGGCGGGTGAGCAGTACTTC; CDR3aa: CASSQDRTGAGEQYF
j_gene: TRBJ1-2; v_gene: TRBV9; d_gene: NA; abundance: few; CDR3nt: TGTGCCAGCAGCGTAGCTACTGGGCGGTTCTACACCTTC; CDR3aa: CASSVATGRFYTF
j_gene: TRBJ2-7; v_gene: TRBV29-1; d_gene: NA; abundance: few; CDR3nt: TGCAGCGCCCGTTACGGTGTCGAGCAGTACTTC; CDR3aa: CSARYGVEQYF
j_gene: TRBJ1-2; v_gene: TRBV27; d_gene: TRBD1; abundance: NA; CDR3nt: TGTGCCAGCAGTCACAGGGGGTCAGAAGTGCATGGCTACACCTTC; CDR3aa: CASSHRGSEVHGYTF
j_gene: TRBJ2-7; v_gene: TRBV6-5; d_gene: TRBD2; abundance: NA; CDR3nt: TGTGCCAGCAGTCTAGCGGGAGGCAGAGGCGAGCAGTACTTC; CDR3aa: CASSLAGGRGEQYF
j_gene: TRBJ2-7; v_gene: TRBV27; d_gene: TRBD1; abundance: few; CDR3nt: TGTGCCAGCAGTTCACCGGGACAGGGCTACGAGCAGTACTTC; CDR3aa: CASSSPGQGYEQYF
j_gene: TRBJ2-1; v_gene: TRBV9; d_gene: TRBD2; abundance: NA; CDR3nt: TGTGCCAGCAGCTGGGAGGGGTACAATGAGCAGTTCTTC; CDR3aa: CASSWEGYNEQFF
j_gene: TRBJ2-3; v_gene: TRBV7-9; d_gene: NA; abundance: NA; CDR3nt: TGTGCCAGCAGCGGCAACTGGGATACGCAGTATTTT; CDR3aa: CASSGNWDTQYF
j_gene: TRBJ1-5; v_gene: TRBV10-3; d_gene: TRBD1; abundance: many; CDR3nt: TGTGCCATCAACTACAGGGGCCTTTTT; CDR3aa: CAINYRGLF
j_gene: TRBJ2-5; v_gene: TRBV7-2; d_gene: NA; abundance: NA; CDR3nt: TGTGCCAGCAGCCCAACGGGGGCCACACAAGAGACCCAGTACTTC; CDR3aa: CASSPTGATQETQYF
j_gene: TRBJ2-1; v_gene: TRBV11-2; d_gene: NA; abundance: NA; CDR3nt: TGTGCCAGCAGCTTAGTGCGGGGCGGGCACAATGAGCAGTTCTTC; CDR3aa: CASSLVRGGHNEQFF
j_gene: TRBJ1-5; v_gene: TRBV13; d_gene: NA; abundance: NA; CDR3nt: TGTGCCAGCAGCTTCGGATGGAATCAGCCCCAGCATTTT; CDR3aa: CASSFGWNQPQHF
j_gene: TRBJ1-5; v_gene: TRBV18; d_gene: NA; abundance: NA; CDR3nt: TGTGCCAGCTCGTACGACAAATACAATCAGCCCCAGCATTTT; CDR3aa: CASSYDKYNQPQHF
j_gene: TRBJ2-7; v_gene: TRBV4-1; d_gene: NA; abundance: NA; CDR3nt: TGCGCCAGCAGCCCCCCTGGGTCCTACGAGCAGTACTTC; CDR3aa: CASSPPGSYEQYF
j_gene: TRBJ2-7; v_gene: TRBV4-1; d_gene: NA; abundance: NA; CDR3nt: TGCGCCAGCAGCCAAGGTACCGGCTACGAGCAGTACTTC; CDR3aa: CASSQGTGYEQYF
j_gene: TRBJ2-5; v_gene: TRBV27; d_gene: NA; abundance: NA; CDR3nt: TGTGCCAGCAGTTCATCTGAGACCCAGTACTTC; CDR3aa: CASSSSETQYF
j_gene: TRBJ2-3; v_gene: TRBV7-8; d_gene: NA; abundance: NA; CDR3nt: TGTGCCAGCAGCTTAGTAAGAACAGATACGCAGTATTTT; CDR3aa: CASSLVRTDTQYF